The TCR beta chain under discussion was sequenced for a study of blood T cell repertoires in COVID-19. Across the whole study: The United States, Italy and Spain were the sources of the acute and convalescent COVID-19 samples. Nucleic acid was either cDNA or gDNA, and it came from T cells, B-cell-depleted T cells, or PBMCs.

V lost 5 bases and J lost 5, with 20 bases in between. This CDR3 has 16 amino acids. Per the germline V gene, CDR1 is SGHNT and CDR2 is YYREEE (reference sequence). Libraries were prepared by immunoSEQ multiplex PCR; TCRdb keeps only in-frame clonotypes and omits some of them. The sample records about 64,000 clones, roughly 80% being singletons. The sample holds one count of this clone. The specimen sequenced was peripheral blood. J is TRBJ2-1 and V is TRBV5-4; D is possibly TRBD2 (6 bases). This TCR derives from a human donor in a cohort sampled during active COVID-19. This CDR3 is CASSSLGKGRNNEQFF. As DNA, the CDR3 is TGTGCCAGCAGTTCCCTCGGGAAAGGGAGGAACAATGAGCAGTTCTTC.